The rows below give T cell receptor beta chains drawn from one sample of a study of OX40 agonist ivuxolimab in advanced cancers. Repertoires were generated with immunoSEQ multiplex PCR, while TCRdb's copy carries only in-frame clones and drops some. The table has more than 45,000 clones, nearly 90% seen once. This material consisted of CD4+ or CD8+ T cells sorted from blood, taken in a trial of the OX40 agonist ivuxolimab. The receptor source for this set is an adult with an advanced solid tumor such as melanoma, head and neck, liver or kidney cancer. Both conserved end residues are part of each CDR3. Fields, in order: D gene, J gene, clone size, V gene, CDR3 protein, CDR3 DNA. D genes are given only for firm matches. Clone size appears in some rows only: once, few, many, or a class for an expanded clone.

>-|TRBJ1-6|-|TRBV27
CASSLRQGSSPLHF
TGTGCCAGCAGTTTAAGGCAGGGAAGTTCACCCCTCCACTTT
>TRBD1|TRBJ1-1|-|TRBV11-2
CASSKWDSNTEAFF
TGTGCCAGCAGCAAATGGGACAGTAACACTGAAGCTTTCTTT
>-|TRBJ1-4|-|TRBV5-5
CASSLGGPNEKLFF
TGTGCCAGCAGCTTAGGTGGACCGAATGAAAAACTGTTTTTT
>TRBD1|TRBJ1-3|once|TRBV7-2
CASSHTGGAGNTIYF
TGTGCCAGCAGTCATACAGGGGGTGCTGGAAACACCATATATTTT
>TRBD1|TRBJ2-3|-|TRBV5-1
CATDYPGQGADTQYF
TGCGCCACCGATTACCCGGGACAGGGTGCAGATACGCAGTATTTT
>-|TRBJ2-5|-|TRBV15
CATSRLLQETQYF
TGTGCCACCAGCAGACTACTCCAGGAGACCCAGTACTTC
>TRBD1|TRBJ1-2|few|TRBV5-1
CASSLGTTGWSGYTF
TGCGCCAGCAGCTTGGGGACGACAGGGTGGAGTGGCTACACCTTC
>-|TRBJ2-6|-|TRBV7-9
CARDHRDSGANVLTF
TGTGCCAGAGACCACAGAGACTCTGGGGCCAACGTCCTGACTTTC
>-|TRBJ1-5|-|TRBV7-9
CASSTGSRGQPQHF
TGTGCCAGCAGCACAGGGAGTAGGGGACAACCCCAGCATTTT
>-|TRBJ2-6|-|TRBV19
CASTHSGIGVLTF
TGTGCCAGTACCCATTCGGGCATTGGAGTCCTGACTTTC
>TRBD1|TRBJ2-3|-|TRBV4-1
CASSQGLGGGADTQYF
TGCGCCAGCAGCCAAGGCTTAGGGGGCGGTGCAGATACGCAGTATTTT
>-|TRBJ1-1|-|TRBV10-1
CASSTREVLNTEAFF
TGCGCCAGCAGCACCCGGGAAGTCTTGAACACTGAAGCTTTCTTT
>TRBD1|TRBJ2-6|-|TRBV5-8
CASSLWGRGQGGANVLTF
TGTGCCAGCAGCTTGTGGGGCAGGGGGCAAGGTGGGGCCAACGTCCTGACTTTC
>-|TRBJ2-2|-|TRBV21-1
CASSTLRPGESPTGELFF
TGTGCCAGCAGCACCCTCAGACCAGGGGAAAGTCCTACCGGGGAGCTGTTTTTT
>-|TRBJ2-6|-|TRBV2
CASSADRYSGANVLTF
TGTGCCAGCAGTGCCGACAGATACTCTGGGGCCAACGTCCTGACTTTC
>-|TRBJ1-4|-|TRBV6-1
CASALLGSRNEKLFF
TGTGCCAGCGCACTTTTGGGGAGCCGAAATGAAAAACTGTTTTTT
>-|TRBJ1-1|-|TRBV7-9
CASSLGQTNTEAFF
TGTGCCAGCAGCTTAGGACAGACGAACACTGAAGCTTTCTTT
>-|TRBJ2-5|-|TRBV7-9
CASSITRTIQETQYF
TGTGCCAGCAGCATAACTAGAACCATACAAGAGACCCAGTACTTC
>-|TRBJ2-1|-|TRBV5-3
CARSLIAELFYNEQFF
TGTGCCAGAAGCTTAATAGCGGAGCTGTTCTACAATGAGCAGTTCTTC
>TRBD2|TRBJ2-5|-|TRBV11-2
CASSFTSGGGQETQYF
TGTGCCAGCAGCTTTACTAGCGGGGGGGGGCAAGAGACCCAGTACTTC
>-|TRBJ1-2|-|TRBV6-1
CASRGGNYGYTF
TGTGCCAGCAGAGGGGGAAACTATGGCTACACCTTC
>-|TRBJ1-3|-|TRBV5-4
CASSLQGFGNTIYF
TGTGCCAGCAGCTTACAGGGATTCGGAAACACCATATATTTT
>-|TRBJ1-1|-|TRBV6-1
CASTLGQVNTEAFF
TGTGCCAGCACCCTCGGACAAGTCAACACTGAAGCTTTCTTT
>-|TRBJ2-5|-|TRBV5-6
CASSFPNGFQETQYF
TGTGCCAGCAGCTTCCCGAATGGGTTTCAAGAGACCCAGTACTTC
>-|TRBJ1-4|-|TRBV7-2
CASGRRGVNEKLFF
TGTGCCAGCGGACGCCGGGGCGTTAATGAAAAACTGTTTTTT
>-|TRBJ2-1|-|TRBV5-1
CASNPDGAYNEQFF
TGCGCCAGCAACCCGGACGGTGCATACAATGAGCAGTTCTTC
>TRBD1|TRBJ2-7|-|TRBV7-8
CASSIGQGEQYF
TGTGCCAGCAGCATTGGACAGGGCGAGCAGTACTTC
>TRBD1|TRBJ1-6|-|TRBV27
CASSRKQGRYNSPLHF
TGTGCCAGCAGTCGAAAACAGGGGCGATATAATTCACCCCTCCACTTT
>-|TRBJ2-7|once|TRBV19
CASSIDRDHEQYF
TGTGCCAGTAGTATAGACAGGGACCACGAGCAGTACTTC
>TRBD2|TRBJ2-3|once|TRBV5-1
CASSPGFSGGARDTQYF
TGCGCCAGCAGCCCCGGGTTTAGCGGGGGGGCAAGAGATACGCAGTATTTT
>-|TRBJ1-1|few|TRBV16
CASSQSGVTTEAFF
TGTGCCAGCAGCCAATCCGGCGTGACCACTGAAGCTTTCTTT
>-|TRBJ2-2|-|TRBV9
CASSVDTTGELFF
TGTGCCAGCAGCGTAGATACAACCGGGGAGCTGTTTTTT
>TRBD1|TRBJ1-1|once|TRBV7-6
CASSSGQGHMNTEAFF
TGTGCCAGCAGCTCAGGACAGGGTCACATGAACACTGAAGCTTTCTTT
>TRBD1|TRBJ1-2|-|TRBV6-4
CASTRPDRENYGYTF
TGTGCCAGCACCAGACCGGACAGGGAGAACTATGGCTACACCTTC
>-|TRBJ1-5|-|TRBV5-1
CASSFGGAGSNQPQHF
TGCGCCAGCAGCTTTGGGGGGGCTGGGAGCAATCAGCCCCAGCATTTT
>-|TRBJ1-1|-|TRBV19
CASSTGQVMNTEAFF
TGTGCCAGTAGTACGGGACAAGTTATGAACACTGAAGCTTTCTTT
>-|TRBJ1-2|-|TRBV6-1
CASTRYNYGYTF
TGTGCCAGCACCCGGTATAACTATGGCTACACCTTC
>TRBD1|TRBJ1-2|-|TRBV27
CASSGPGGGYTF
TGTGCCAGCAGTGGACCAGGGGGCGGCTACACCTTC
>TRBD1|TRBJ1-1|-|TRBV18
CASSPGTGMNTEAFF
TGTGCCAGCTCACCTGGGACAGGTATGAACACTGAAGCTTTCTTT
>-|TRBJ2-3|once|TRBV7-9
CASSPRTPRPTDTQYF
TGTGCCAGCAGCCCTCGGACACCCCGGCCCACAGATACGCAGTATTTT
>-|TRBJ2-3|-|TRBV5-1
CASSLAGGIADTQYF
TGCGCCAGCAGCTTGGCTGGCGGGATCGCAGATACGCAGTATTTT
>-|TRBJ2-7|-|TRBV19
CASSPEWGRLYEQYF
TGTGCCAGTAGTCCCGAGTGGGGAAGGCTCTACGAGCAGTACTTC
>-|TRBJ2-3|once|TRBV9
CASSVAGTTDTQYF
TGTGCCAGCAGCGTAGCGGGGACCACAGATACGCAGTATTTT
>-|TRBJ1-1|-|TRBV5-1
CASKVNTEAFF
TGCGCCAGCAAAGTGAACACTGAAGCTTTCTTT
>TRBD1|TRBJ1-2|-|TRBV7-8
CASRTGGGGGYTF
TGTGCCAGCAGGACAGGGGGCGGGGGGGGCTACACCTTC
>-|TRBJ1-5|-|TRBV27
CASSLTGHSNQPQHF
TGTGCCAGCAGTTTGACAGGTCATAGCAATCAGCCCCAGCATTTT
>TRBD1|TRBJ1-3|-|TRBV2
CASSLLPGGANTIYF
TGTGCCAGCAGCCTACTCCCAGGGGGCGCGAACACCATATATTTT
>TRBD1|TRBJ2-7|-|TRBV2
CASRADRGRYEQYF
TGTGCCAGCAGAGCGGACAGGGGGCGCTACGAGCAGTACTTC